Each of the 30 T cell receptor beta chains below was sequenced from the same sample in a study of T cells in Graves' hyperthyroidism and ophthalmopathy. The TCR beta CDR3 regions underwent amplification using RNA transcripts as the source. An initial round of RT-PCR targeting the TCR CDR3 relied on the HTBI primer set. TCRdb processed the multiplex PCR reads anew with MiXCR; each CDR3 protein has one entry. Of more than 450,000 distinct CDR3 sequences in the sample, just under 20% were seen once. Source material: blood. These receptors all come from a man aged 35-49 years with Graves' ophthalmopathy.

This clonotype was counted only a few times. The J gene is TRBJ1-1, the V gene TRBV5-1, with D perhaps TRBD1 (5 bases). CDR3 length equals 15 residues. The V end was cut by 3 bases, the J end by 5 bases, with 17 bases between. Germline CDR1 and CDR2: SGHRS and YFSETQ. This CDR3 is CASSWTGAQGTEAFF. CDR3 sequence (DNA): TGCGCCAGCAGCTGGACCGGGGCTCAAGGGACTGAAGCTTTCTTT. The whole variable domain, remainder taken from reference TRBV5-1 and TRBJ1-1, is KAGVTQTPRYLIKTRGQQVTLSCSPISGHRSVSWYQQTPGQGLQFLFEYFSETQRNKGNFPGRFSGRQFSNSRSEMNVSTLELGDSALYLCASSWTGAQGTEAFFGQGTRLTVV.

Many counts were recorded for this clonotype. The rearrangement links TRBV2 to TRBJ1-2, with 9 nucleotides matching TRBD1. V was pared by 7 bases and J by 1 base, with 1 base of the junction left unmatched. The CDR3 is made up of 13 amino acids. Germline lookup yields CDR1 SNHLY and CDR2 FYNNEI. The CDR3 protein is CASKDRGNYGYTF. CDR3 DNA sequence: TGTGCCAGCAAGGACAGGGGTAACTATGGCTACACCTTC.

This chain's CDR3 is CASRNGQGRNQPQHF. CDR3 DNA sequence: TGTGCCAGCAGAAATGGACAGGGACGCAATCAGCCCCAGCATTTT. The rearrangement links TRBV12-3 or TRBV12-4 to TRBJ1-5, with 8 bases aligning to TRBD1. The CDR3 is made up of 15 amino acids. The J segment lost 2 bases and the V segment lost 6 bases, leaving 6 bases of the junction unmatched.

This clonotype has ten or more counts. This rearrangement joins TRBV7-8 to TRBJ1-1, with D possibly TRBD1 on 6 matching bases. V lost 3 bases and J 7 bases, leaving 12 bases between the germline ends. CDR3 length: 13 residues. CDR1 and CDR2 (germline): SGHVS, FQNEAQ. CDR3 in DNA: TGTGCCAGCAGCTTCGGCAGGGGTGGTGAAGCTTTCTTT. Translation: CASSFGRGGEAFF.

V and J are TRBV10-2 and TRBJ1-6; TRBD1 matches at 9 bases. J gave up 9 bases and V 2 bases, and 2 bases lay outside the gene matches. Germline CDR1 and CDR2: WSHSY and SAAADI. CDR3 length: 14 residues. Here the CDR3 reads CASSEDRGSSPLHF. As DNA, the CDR3 is TGCGCCAGCAGTGAGGACAGGGGGAGTTCACCCCTCCACTTT.

CDR3 sequence reads: CSGGGDQPQHF. CDR3 coding DNA: TGCAGTGGAGGGGGGGATCAGCCCCAGCATTTT. This chain links TRBV20-1 with TRBJ1-5, with a tentative D call TRBD1 (6 bases). The CDR3 has 11 residues. Trimming took 7 bases from V and 5 from J, leaving 9 bases between them. Per germline, CDR1 DFQATT and CDR2 SNEGSKA (reference sequence).

The chain uses TRBV7-3 and TRBJ2-1, with TRBD2 matching 7 bases. The CDR3 totals 16 residues. V was clipped by 8 bases and J by 0 bases; unmatched bases: 10. Per germline, CDR1 SGHTA and CDR2 FQGTGA. The CDR3 nucleotides read TGTGCCAGCGGCCCCGGCGGGAGTATCTCCTACAATGAGCAGTTCTTC. Residues: CASGPGGSISYNEQFF.

This clonotype occurred a few times. This sequence joins TRBV10-3 and TRBJ2-2; D might be TRBD1 (8 bases). V gave up 3 bases and J gave up 4 bases, with 12 bases separating them. The CDR3 runs 15 residues. Germline V lookup: CDR1 ENHRY, CDR2 SYGVKD. CDR3 sequence: CAISDNRGGTGELFF. CDR3 DNA: TGTGCCATCAGTGATAACAGGGGGGGCACCGGGGAGCTGTTTTTT.

The chain carries TRBV29-1 and TRBJ2-1, with 8 bases aligning to TRBD1. Trimming took 7 bases from V and 12 from J; bases not matched to a gene: 11. There are 12 residues in the CDR3. Germline V gene sequence: CDR1 SQVTM, CDR2 ANQGSEA. CDR3 sequence: CSAQQGAPPQFF. The CDR3 nucleotides are TGCAGCGCACAGCAGGGGGCTCCCCCGCAGTTCTTC.

This clonotype was seen once. The genes are TRBV20-1 and TRBJ2-7; possible D gene TRBD1, 5 bases. The CDR3 has 13 residues. Germline assignment: CDR1 DFQATT and CDR2 SNEGSKA (reference sequence). V dropped 3 bases and J dropped 6 bases, with 15 bases sitting between them. This chain's CDR3 is CSARSRVVGEQYF. CDR3 bases: TGCAGTGCTAGGAGCAGGGTCGTTGGCGAGCAGTACTTC.

The gene calls are TRBV29-1 and TRBJ1-5; D is unclear. Trimming shortened V by 4 bases and J by 2 bases, and 9 bases separated the two germline ends. CDR3 length: 13 amino acids. CDR1 and CDR2 (germline): SQVTM, ANQGSEA. CDR3 DNA: TGCAGCGTTGCCCAAGGCGGCAATCAGCCCCAGCATTTT. As protein: CSVAQGGNQPQHF.

Ten or more counts support this clonotype. The chain links TRBV6-1 to TRBJ2-3; 7 nucleotides line up with TRBD2. The CDR3 is 14 amino acids. Germline V gene lookup returns CDR1 MNHNS and CDR2 SASEGT. Germline trimming cut 2 bases from V and 4 bases from J; bases unmatched to any gene: 3. CDR3 protein: CASSEPGGADTQYF. CDR3 nucleotide sequence: TGTGCCAGCAGTGAACCTGGGGGGGCAGATACGCAGTATTTT.

This clonotype was counted only a few times. The chain combines TRBV2 with TRBJ1-5; D perhaps matches TRBD1 (5 bases). The CDR3 has 16 residues. With 3 bases removed from V and 1 base from J, the gap between germline ends came to 13 bases. Germline lookup yields CDR1 SNHLY and CDR2 FYNNEI. The CDR3 nucleotides are TGTGCCAGCAGTGAGGATCAGGGCAGGAGCAATCAGCCCCAGCATTTT. Its translation is CASSEDQGRSNQPQHF.

At least ten counts were recorded for this clonotype. The rearrangement uses TRBV4-3 and TRBJ1-2, with D unclear. The CDR3 length is 13 residues. The ends were cut back, 0 bases at V and 4 bases at J, with 6 bases in the middle. Germline CDR1 LGHNA, CDR2 YSLEER. Written as DNA, the CDR3 is TGCGCCAGCAGCCAAGATCGGGTCTATGGCTACACCTTC. As protein: CASSQDRVYGYTF.

This clonotype was seen ten or more times. The chain links TRBV6-1 to TRBJ2-5, with D possibly called TRBD1 or TRBD2 (5 bases each). The length of the CDR3 is 14 residues. In germline, CDR1 is MNHNS, CDR2 SASEGT. Trimming took off 8 bases at V and 2 bases at J, with 15 bases between the two ends. Here the CDR3 reads CASGGRQSQETQYF. For the CDR3, the DNA is TGTGCCAGCGGCGGGCGACAGTCTCAAGAGACCCAGTACTTC.

The table lists this clonotype with a few counts. The chain recombines TRBV10-3 with TRBJ2-1; 11 positions agree with TRBD2. With V trimmed by 0 bases and J by 7 bases, 8 bases remained unmatched. The CDR3 loop spans 17 amino acids. Germline loops: CDR1 ENHRY, CDR2 SYGVKD. CDR3 coding DNA: TGTGCCATCAGTGAGTCGACTAGCGGGGACCCTAGGAATGAGCAGTTCTTC. Protein product: CAISESTSGDPRNEQFF.

In its sample, this clonotype was seen many times. The gene calls are TRBV27 and TRBJ2-3, with D maybe TRBD1 (5 bases). The germline CDR1 and CDR2 sequences are MNHEY and SMNVEV (reference sequence). The V end was cut by 6 bases, the J end by 1 base, with 11 bases between. The CDR3 runs to 14 residues. CDR3 DNA sequence: TGTGCCAGCAGGGGGCTCGTAGGCACAGATACGCAGTATTTT. Its translation: CASRGLVGTDTQYF.

In this sample, this clonotype turned up a few times. The rearrangement joins TRBV11-2 to TRBJ1-5; D remains unclear. The CDR3 has 15 residues. Germline CDR1 and CDR2: SGHAT and FQNNGV. Trimming left V 0 bases short and J 4 bases short, with 10 bases between. Here the CDR3 DNA reads TGTGCCAGCAGCTTAGAGTTCGCGGGAAATCAGCCCCAGCATTTT. It yields the protein CASSLEFAGNQPQHF. Combining the CDR3 with reference TRBV11-2 and TRBJ1-5 gives the whole variable domain EAGVAQSPRYKIIEKRQSVAFWCNPISGHATLYWYQQILGQGPKLLIQFQNNGVVDDSQLPKDRFSAERLKGVDSTLKIQPAKLEDSAVYLCASSLEFAGNQPQHFGDGTRLSIL.

This clonotype has ten or more counts. J is TRBJ2-7 and V is TRBV6-1, with D possibly matching TRBD2 (5 bases). CDR1 and CDR2 from the germline V gene are MNHNS and SASEGT. Trimming took 1 base from V and 4 from J, leaving 17 bases between them. CDR3 length: 16 residues. In DNA, the CDR3 is TGTGCCAGCAGTGAAGAAAGGGCCGGGTGGACTTACGAGCAGTACTTC. Residues: CASSEERAGWTYEQYF.

In its sample, this clonotype was seen a few times. The chain links TRBV30 to TRBJ1-6, with TRBD1 matching over 11 bases. The CDR3 is 14 amino acids. Unmatched junction bases numbered 6, after V lost 4 bases and J lost 10 bases. CDR1 GTSNPN and CDR2 SVGIG come from the germline V gene (reference sequence). The CDR3 DNA is TGTGCCTGGACCGGACAGGGGGCCAGATCACCCCTCCACTTT. This codes for CAWTGQGARSPLHF.

This chain connects TRBV6-1 to TRBJ2-3; the D gene is possibly TRBD1 (6 bases). Germline V lookup: CDR1 MNHNS, CDR2 SASEGT. The germline V and J ends were trimmed by 5 bases and 6 bases, with 15 bases remaining between them. The CDR3 contains 14 residues. Here the CDR3 reads CASSNSGVADTQYF. CDR3 bases: TGTGCCAGCAGTAACTCAGGGGTTGCCGATACGCAGTATTTT.

This clonotype was seen more than once but under ten times. V gene TRBV2 combines with J gene TRBJ1-1; the D is unclear. V gave up 9 bases and J gave up 4 bases, with 12 bases separating them. Germline-derived CDR1 and CDR2 are SNHLY and FYNNEI. This CDR3 is 12 amino acids long. DNA for the CDR3: TGTGCCAGGGGTTTGAGTGGCACTGAAGCTTTCTTT. It translates to CARGLSGTEAFF.

The chain carries TRBV20-1 and TRBJ2-1; TRBD2 matches at 8 bases. The germline gives CDR1 DFQATT, CDR2 SNEGSKA (reference sequence). The CDR3 runs to 15 residues. V was clipped by 4 bases and J by 0 bases; unmatched bases: 5. The CDR3, as DNA: TGCAGTGCTATAAACAGCGGGAGCTCCTACAATGAGCAGTTCTTC. Translated: CSAINSGSSYNEQFF.

This clonotype was counted ten times or more. The chain recombines TRBV12-3 or TRBV12-4 with TRBJ2-5, with D possibly TRBD2 on 6 matching bases. The CDR3 is 12 amino acids. Deletions cut 6 bases from V and 5 bases from J, with 10 bases between. CDR3 sequence reads: CASRRGRETQYF. The CDR3 DNA sequence: TGTGCCAGCAGGCGGGGACGGGAGACCCAGTACTTC.

The rearrangement uses TRBV20-1 and TRBJ2-5; D possibly uses TRBD1 or TRBD2 (5 bases each). The length of the CDR3 is 14 residues. The V gene's germline CDR1 is DFQATT and CDR2 SNEGSKA (reference sequence). V lost 6 bases and J 5 bases, leaving 19 bases between the germline ends. CDR3: CSAPPPGPRETQYF. DNA for the CDR3: TGCAGTGCCCCTCCCCCGGGACCGAGGGAGACCCAGTACTTC.

The V and J genes are TRBV6-1 and TRBJ2-7, with D unclear. The CDR3 runs 15 residues. Germline V lookup: CDR1 MNHNS, CDR2 SASEGT. V dropped 2 bases and J dropped 1 base, with 12 bases sitting between them. CDR3 sequence (DNA): TGTGCCAGCAGTGAATTTAGGGCCAGGTCCTACGAGCAGTACTTC. Translation: CASSEFRARSYEQYF.

The V and J genes are TRBV3-1 and TRBJ1-2, with D unclear. From germline, CDR1 is LGHDT and CDR2 YNNKEL (reference sequence). The ends were cut back, 4 bases at V and 8 bases at J, with 11 bases in the middle. The CDR3 covers 12 residues. CDR3 residues: CASSRLGRGYTF. CDR3 DNA sequence: TGTGCCAGCAGCCGCCTCGGAAGGGGCTACACCTTC.

The gene calls are TRBV28 and TRBJ2-1, with D maybe TRBD2 (6 bases). Trimming shortened V by 5 bases and J by 11 bases, and 13 bases separated the two germline ends. In germline, CDR1 is MDHEN, CDR2 SYDVKM. The CDR3 totals 12 residues. This chain's CDR3 is CASSPGLAKQFF. The CDR3 nucleotides are TGTGCCAGCAGTCCGGGGCTAGCGAAGCAGTTCTTC.

The chain uses TRBV27 and TRBJ2-7, with D possibly matching TRBD2 (5 bases). CDR3 length equals 15 residues. The V and J ends lost 4 bases and 2 bases respectively, with 15 bases between them. Germline V lookup: CDR1 MNHEY, CDR2 SMNVEV (reference sequence). The DNA for the CDR3 is TGTGCCAGCAGTTCGGGGTCCGGAGCTACCTACGAGCAGTACTTC. Encoded protein: CASSSGSGATYEQYF.

This clonotype was observed a few times. The rearrangement joins TRBV2 to TRBJ1-4, with D possibly TRBD1 on 6 matching bases. The V and J ends lost 4 bases and 8 bases respectively, with 11 bases between them. This CDR3 has 13 residues. From germline, CDR1 is SNHLY and CDR2 FYNNEI. DNA for the CDR3: TGTGCCAGCAGTGGGGGGGCAGTCGAAAAACTGTTTTTT. Protein: CASSGGAVEKLFF.